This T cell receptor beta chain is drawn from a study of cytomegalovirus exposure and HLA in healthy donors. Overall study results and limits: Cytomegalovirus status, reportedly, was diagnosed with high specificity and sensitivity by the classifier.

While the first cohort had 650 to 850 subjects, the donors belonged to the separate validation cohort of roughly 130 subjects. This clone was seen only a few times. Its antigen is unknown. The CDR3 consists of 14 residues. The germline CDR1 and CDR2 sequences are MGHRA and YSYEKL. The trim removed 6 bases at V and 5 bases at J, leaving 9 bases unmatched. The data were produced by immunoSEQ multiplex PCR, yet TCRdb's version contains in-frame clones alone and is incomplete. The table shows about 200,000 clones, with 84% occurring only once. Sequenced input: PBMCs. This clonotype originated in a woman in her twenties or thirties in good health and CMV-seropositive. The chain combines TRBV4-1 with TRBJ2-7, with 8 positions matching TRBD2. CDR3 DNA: TGCGCCAGCAGACCCGTTGGTAGCGGGGACGAGCAGTACTTC. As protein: CASRPVGSGDEQYF.